These T cell receptor beta chains were read from a single sample in a study of cytomegalovirus exposure and HLA in healthy donors. Assay: immunoSEQ multiplex PCR; the TCRdb copy retains only in-frame clones and omits some. Of over 200,000 clones listed, 85% to 90% are singletons. The sequenced sample was PBMCs. The receptors shown here come from a young woman in good health and CMV-seronegative. Each CDR3 is given with its conserved first and last residue. Each record gives: D gene, clone size, J gene, V gene, CDR3 protein, CDR3 DNA. The D gene is left open where the match is weak. Size is stated for part of the rows, as once, few or many counts, or as a class when the clone is expanded.

d_gene: TRBD2; abundance: .; j_gene: TRBJ2-7; v_gene: TRBV11-2; CDR3aa: CASSPRTSGSSEQYF; CDR3nt: TGTGCCAGCAGCCCACGGACTAGCGGGAGCAGCGAGCAGTACTTC
d_gene: .; abundance: .; j_gene: TRBJ2-3; v_gene: TRBV29-1; CDR3aa: CSVVRSSTDTQYF; CDR3nt: TGCAGCGTTGTGAGGTCTAGCACAGATACGCAGTATTTT
d_gene: .; abundance: .; j_gene: TRBJ1-4; v_gene: TRBV5-1; CDR3aa: CASSFGGAGLNEKLFF; CDR3nt: TGCGCCAGCAGCTTCGGAGGGGCAGGCCTTAATGAAAAACTGTTTTTT
d_gene: TRBD2; abundance: .; j_gene: TRBJ2-7; v_gene: TRBV27; CDR3aa: CASSLNSGPRSEQYF; CDR3nt: TGTGCCAGCAGTCTAAATAGCGGGCCTAGATCCGAGCAGTACTTC
d_gene: .; abundance: .; j_gene: TRBJ1-2; v_gene: TRBV2; CDR3aa: CAYTKLEGDELNYGYTF; CDR3nt: TGTGCCTACACAAAACTCGAGGGGGATGAACTCAACTATGGCTACACCTTC
d_gene: .; abundance: .; j_gene: TRBJ2-7; v_gene: TRBV4-2; CDR3aa: CASSPDTSYEQYF; CDR3nt: TGTGCCAGCAGCCCGGACACTTCCTACGAGCAGTACTTC
d_gene: .; abundance: .; j_gene: TRBJ2-1; v_gene: TRBV6-1; CDR3aa: CASKEPPQNEQFF; CDR3nt: TGTGCCAGCAAAGAGCCGCCCCAAAATGAGCAGTTCTTC
d_gene: .; abundance: .; j_gene: TRBJ2-7; v_gene: TRBV27; CDR3aa: CASSSPQGGNYEQYF; CDR3nt: TGTGCCAGCAGTTCCCCCCAGGGTGGGAACTACGAGCAGTACTTC
d_gene: TRBD1; abundance: .; j_gene: TRBJ2-7; v_gene: TRBV5-1; CDR3aa: CASSSQGAADEQYF; CDR3nt: TGCGCCAGCAGCTCCCAGGGGGCTGCCGACGAGCAGTACTTC
d_gene: .; abundance: .; j_gene: TRBJ2-7; v_gene: TRBV11-2; CDR3aa: CASSPGGTPYEQYF; CDR3nt: TGTGCCAGCAGCCCTGGGGGGACCCCCTACGAGCAGTACTTC
d_gene: .; abundance: .; j_gene: TRBJ2-1; v_gene: TRBV5-6; CDR3aa: CASSSLSRGRGYNEQFF; CDR3nt: TGTGCCAGCAGCTCCCTGTCGAGGGGTAGGGGGTACAATGAGCAGTTCTTC
d_gene: .; abundance: .; j_gene: TRBJ2-7; v_gene: TRBV6-6; CDR3aa: CASSYSRGLPPYEQYF; CDR3nt: TGTGCCAGCAGTTACTCCCGCGGACTACCACCCTACGAGCAGTACTTC
d_gene: TRBD2; abundance: once; j_gene: TRBJ2-1; v_gene: TRBV25-1; CDR3aa: CASSVSSGMTLNEQFF; CDR3nt: TGTGCCAGCAGTGTGTCTAGCGGGATGACTTTAAATGAGCAGTTCTTC
d_gene: .; abundance: .; j_gene: TRBJ1-2; v_gene: TRBV28; CDR3aa: CASSLSAWGVYGYTF; CDR3nt: TGTGCCAGCAGTTTGAGTGCTTGGGGGGTCTATGGCTACACCTTC
d_gene: TRBD1; abundance: .; j_gene: TRBJ2-7; v_gene: TRBV4-1; CDR3aa: CASSQEGRGHDEQYF; CDR3nt: TGCGCCAGCAGCCAAGAGGGCAGGGGGCACGACGAGCAGTACTTC
d_gene: TRBD2; abundance: .; j_gene: TRBJ2-1; v_gene: TRBV4-2; CDR3aa: CASSQLQPSGVSSYNEQFF; CDR3nt: TGTGCCAGCAGCCAGCTTCAGCCTAGCGGAGTGAGCTCCTACAATGAGCAGTTCTTC
d_gene: .; abundance: .; j_gene: TRBJ2-7; v_gene: TRBV6-6; CDR3aa: CASSAGTPEQYF; CDR3nt: TGTGCCAGCAGTGCCGGGACTCCCGAGCAGTACTTC
d_gene: .; abundance: .; j_gene: TRBJ1-2; v_gene: TRBV28; CDR3aa: CASKVEGKHGYTF; CDR3nt: TGTGCCAGCAAGGTTGAGGGAAAGCATGGCTACACCTTC
d_gene: .; abundance: .; j_gene: TRBJ1-5; v_gene: TRBV28; CDR3aa: CASSLGGPQHF; CDR3nt: TGTGCCAGCAGTTTAGGCGGGCCCCAGCATTTT
d_gene: .; abundance: few; j_gene: TRBJ1-5; v_gene: TRBV15; CDR3aa: CATSRDSYLNQPQHF; CDR3nt: TGTGCCACCAGCAGAGATAGCTACCTGAATCAGCCCCAGCATTTT
d_gene: TRBD1; abundance: .; j_gene: TRBJ2-6; v_gene: TRBV30; CDR3aa: CAWSASVTGSYPGANVLTF; CDR3nt: TGTGCCTGGAGTGCCTCCGTGACAGGGTCTTACCCTGGGGCCAACGTCCTGACTTTC
d_gene: TRBD2; abundance: .; j_gene: TRBJ2-3; v_gene: TRBV2; CDR3aa: CASSGGSGRRRDTQYF; CDR3nt: TGTGCCAGCAGTGGGGGTAGCGGGAGACGCCGAGATACGCAGTATTTT
d_gene: TRBD1; abundance: .; j_gene: TRBJ2-2; v_gene: TRBV7-9; CDR3aa: CASSLGTGVLGELFF; CDR3nt: TGTGCCAGCAGCTTAGGGACAGGGGTCCTCGGGGAGCTGTTTTTT
d_gene: .; abundance: .; j_gene: TRBJ2-3; v_gene: TRBV7-9; CDR3aa: CASSASRGSTDTQYF; CDR3nt: TGTGCCAGCAGCGCAAGCCGGGGGAGCACAGATACGCAGTATTTT
d_gene: TRBD1; abundance: .; j_gene: TRBJ2-3; v_gene: TRBV5-1; CDR3aa: CASSTQGDPFTDTQYF; CDR3nt: TGCGCCAGCAGCACACAGGGGGATCCTTTCACAGATACGCAGTATTTT
d_gene: .; abundance: .; j_gene: TRBJ1-5; v_gene: TRBV7-8; CDR3aa: CASKFGASNQPQHF; CDR3nt: TGTGCCAGCAAGTTCGGAGCTAGCAATCAGCCCCAGCATTTT
d_gene: TRBD2; abundance: .; j_gene: TRBJ2-1; v_gene: TRBV9; CDR3aa: CASSAPPSGEQFF; CDR3nt: TGTGCCAGCAGCGCCCCCCCTAGCGGCGAGCAGTTCTTC
d_gene: .; abundance: .; j_gene: TRBJ2-5; v_gene: TRBV5-1; CDR3aa: CASGEDRPGETQYF; CDR3nt: TGCGCCAGCGGTGAAGACAGGCCCGGGGAGACCCAGTACTTC
d_gene: TRBD2; abundance: .; j_gene: TRBJ2-7; v_gene: TRBV27; CDR3aa: CASTRLAGAHEQYF; CDR3nt: TGTGCCAGCACTAGACTAGCGGGAGCCCACGAGCAGTACTTC
d_gene: TRBD2; abundance: .; j_gene: TRBJ2-1; v_gene: TRBV6-1; CDR3aa: CASSGLGLAYYNEQFF; CDR3nt: TGTGCCAGCAGTGGACTTGGACTAGCTTATTACAATGAGCAGTTCTTC
d_gene: .; abundance: .; j_gene: TRBJ1-1; v_gene: TRBV15; CDR3aa: CATSRGRMDEAFF; CDR3nt: TGTGCCACCAGCAGAGGGAGGATGGATGAAGCTTTCTTT
d_gene: .; abundance: few; j_gene: TRBJ1-2; v_gene: TRBV29-1; CDR3aa: CSVEDPLYATF; CDR3nt: TGCAGCGTTGAAGACCCCCTATATGCCACCTTC
d_gene: TRBD1; abundance: .; j_gene: TRBJ1-2; v_gene: TRBV19; CDR3aa: CASSIVSGTGEGYTF; CDR3nt: TGTGCCAGTAGTATAGTATCCGGGACAGGGGAAGGCTACACCTTC
d_gene: TRBD2; abundance: .; j_gene: TRBJ2-7; v_gene: TRBV5-4; CDR3aa: CASSNPTSGPSYEQYF; CDR3nt: TGTGCCAGCAGCAACCCGACTAGCGGGCCCTCCTACGAGCAGTACTTC
d_gene: .; abundance: .; j_gene: TRBJ2-1; v_gene: TRBV9; CDR3aa: CASSVGPWQGKDNEQFF; CDR3nt: TGTGCCAGCAGCGTAGGCCCCTGGCAGGGAAAAGACAATGAGCAGTTCTTC
d_gene: TRBD1; abundance: .; j_gene: TRBJ1-2; v_gene: TRBV7-9; CDR3aa: CASSLLGQGATNYGYTF; CDR3nt: TGTGCCAGCAGCTTACTAGGACAGGGGGCCACTAACTATGGCTACACCTTC
d_gene: .; abundance: .; j_gene: TRBJ2-7; v_gene: TRBV6-5; CDR3aa: CASSYNREDSYEQYF; CDR3nt: TGTGCCAGCAGTTATAACAGGGAAGATTCCTACGAGCAGTACTTC
d_gene: .; abundance: .; j_gene: TRBJ2-7; v_gene: TRBV5-1; CDR3aa: CASSPRGGSSYEQYF; CDR3nt: TGCGCCAGCAGCCCCCGGGGAGGAAGCTCCTACGAGCAGTACTTC
d_gene: .; abundance: .; j_gene: TRBJ2-7; v_gene: TRBV19; CDR3aa: CASKAAGSYEQYF; CDR3nt: TGTGCCAGTAAGGCCGCGGGCTCCTACGAGCAGTACTTC
d_gene: .; abundance: .; j_gene: TRBJ2-7; v_gene: TRBV28; CDR3aa: CASRYRGLRAGETYEQYF; CDR3nt: TGTGCCAGCAGGTACAGGGGGCTACGAGCGGGAGAAACCTACGAGCAGTACTTC
d_gene: TRBD1; abundance: .; j_gene: TRBJ1-5; v_gene: TRBV30; CDR3aa: CAYRQTGDHQPQHF; CDR3nt: TGTGCCTACCGACAAACAGGGGACCATCAGCCCCAGCATTTT
d_gene: TRBD2; abundance: .; j_gene: TRBJ2-3; v_gene: TRBV29-1; CDR3aa: CSVAVAGGPDTQYF; CDR3nt: TGCAGCGTTGCAGTAGCGGGAGGCCCAGATACGCAGTATTTT
d_gene: TRBD2; abundance: few; j_gene: TRBJ2-1; v_gene: TRBV11-2; CDR3aa: CASASISGRWRRGNEQFF; CDR3nt: TGTGCCAGCGCTTCCATTAGCGGGAGATGGAGAAGGGGCAATGAGCAGTTCTTC
d_gene: TRBD1; abundance: .; j_gene: TRBJ2-7; v_gene: TRBV14; CDR3aa: CASSVDRGHEQYF; CDR3nt: TGTGCCAGCAGCGTGGACAGGGGACACGAGCAGTACTTC
d_gene: TRBD1; abundance: once; j_gene: TRBJ2-1; v_gene: TRBV9; CDR3aa: CASSVAGDRHYNEQFF; CDR3nt: TGTGCCAGCAGCGTAGCGGGGGACAGGCACTACAATGAGCAGTTCTTC
d_gene: .; abundance: once; j_gene: TRBJ2-5; v_gene: TRBV28; CDR3aa: CASSRVQETQYF; CDR3nt: TGTGCCAGCAGTCGGGTACAAGAGACCCAGTACTTC
d_gene: TRBD2; abundance: .; j_gene: TRBJ2-1; v_gene: TRBV27; CDR3aa: CASSSPSGIPYNEQFF; CDR3nt: TGTGCCAGCAGTTCACCTAGCGGAATACCTTACAATGAGCAGTTCTTC
d_gene: TRBD1; abundance: .; j_gene: TRBJ1-1; v_gene: TRBV7-2; CDR3aa: CASSLRQGRLNTEAFF; CDR3nt: TGTGCCAGCAGCTTAAGACAGGGAAGGCTGAACACTGAAGCTTTCTTT
d_gene: TRBD1; abundance: .; j_gene: TRBJ1-2; v_gene: TRBV4-3; CDR3aa: CASSQDGTGFFGYTF; CDR3nt: TGCGCCAGCAGCCAAGATGGGACAGGGTTTTTTGGCTACACCTTC
d_gene: .; abundance: .; j_gene: TRBJ2-7; v_gene: TRBV5-6; CDR3aa: CASSLGQVNEQYF; CDR3nt: TGTGCCAGCAGCTTGGGACAGGTCAACGAGCAGTACTTC
d_gene: TRBD1; abundance: .; j_gene: TRBJ2-7; v_gene: TRBV29-1; CDR3aa: CSVTGQDSYEQYF; CDR3nt: TGCAGCGTAACGGGACAGGATTCCTACGAGCAGTACTTC
d_gene: TRBD2; abundance: .; j_gene: TRBJ2-5; v_gene: TRBV5-4; CDR3aa: CASSLAGGGQETQYF; CDR3nt: TGTGCCAGCAGCTTGGCGGGAGGGGGCCAAGAGACCCAGTACTTC